The 26 T cell receptor beta chains below were found in one sample sequenced in a study of TIL therapy for anti-PD-1-resistant metastatic lung cancer. Sequencing used immunoSEQ v3. The table came from immunoSEQ multiplex PCR; TCRdb's copy has only in-frame clones and leaves some out. The table includes about 19,000 clones, about 75% detected once. Noted time point: pre-treatment sample, taken before nivolumab and TIL therapy. The sample consisted of blood, taken at baseline. These receptors came from a person between 25 and 80 years old with non-small cell lung cancer.

This chain joins TRBV5-1 and TRBJ1-1; D gene ambiguous. This CDR3 is built from 11 residues. V lost 0 bases to trimming and J lost 6 bases, with 3 bases between them. Germline V gives CDR1 SGHRS, CDR2 YFSETQ. CDR3 bases: TGCGCCAGCAGCTTGGGTCCTGAAGCTTTCTTT. This translates into CASSLGPEAFF. The full variable domain, with the rest looked up from reference TRBV5-1 and TRBJ1-1, is KAGVTQTPRYLIKTRGQQVTLSCSPISGHRSVSWYQQTPGQGLQFLFEYFSETQRNKGNFPGRFSGRQFSNSRSEMNVSTLELGDSALYLCASSLGPEAFFGQGTRLTVV.

V gene TRBV28 combines with J gene TRBJ1-5; D uncertain. The CDR3 loop spans 17 amino acids. CDR1 MDHEN and CDR2 SYDVKM come from the germline V gene. V was trimmed by 8 bases and J by 3 bases, leaving 23 bases between them. The CDR3 region has the DNA TGTGCCAGCTGCCCCTTGGCCCCGGACCGATTCAATCAGCCCCAGCATTTT. This codes for CASCPLAPDRFNQPQHF. Looking up the rest from reference TRBV28 and TRBJ1-5 gives the full variable domain: DVKVTQSSRYLVKRTGEKVFLECVQDMDHENMFWYRQDPGLGLRLIYFSYDVKMKEKGDIPEGYSVSREKKERFSLILESASTNQTSMYLCASCPLAPDRFNQPQHFGDGTRLSIL.

J is TRBJ1-1 and V is TRBV30, with TRBD1 identical over 7 bases. J gave up 6 bases and V 1 base, and 8 bases lay outside the gene matches. This CDR3 comprises 14 residues. Germline-derived CDR1 and CDR2 are GTSNPN and SVGIG (reference sequence). CDR3 residues: CAWSGPTGRAEAFF. In DNA, the CDR3 is TGTGCCTGGAGTGGCCCGACAGGGAGGGCTGAAGCTTTCTTT.

For the CDR3, the DNA is TGTGCCAGTCGTCTGATCAATTCACCCCTCCACTTT. Translating gives CASRLINSPLHF. The chain recombines TRBV19 with TRBJ1-6; D is ambiguous. CDR1 and CDR2 from the germline V gene are LNHDA and SQIVND (reference sequence). CDR3 length equals 12 residues. With 8 bases removed from V and 7 bases from J, the gap between germline ends came to 9 bases.

The chain is built from TRBV5-8 and TRBJ1-5; D is undetermined. V lost 4 bases and J 11 bases, leaving 13 bases between the germline ends. Germline assignment: CDR1 SGHTS and CDR2 YDEGEE. The CDR3 runs 12 residues. The CDR3 nucleotides are TGTGCCAGCAGCCTTCGACTCCCGGCCCAGCATTTT. It yields the protein CASSLRLPAQHF. The full variable domain, completed using reference TRBV5-8 and TRBJ1-5, is EAGVTQSPTHLIKTRGQQATLRCSPISGHTSVYWYQQALGLGLQFLLWYDEGEERNRGNFPPRFSGRQFPNYSSELNVNALELEDSALYLCASSLRLPAQHFGDGTRLSIL.

The rearrangement links TRBV19 to TRBJ2-2, with D possibly being TRBD2 (7 bases). The CDR3 has 15 residues. Per the germline V gene, CDR1 is LNHDA and CDR2 is SQIVND (reference sequence). Trimming left V 5 bases short and J 7 bases short, with 17 bases between. CDR3 sequence reads: CASSWFGGQGGELFF. As DNA, the CDR3 is TGTGCCAGTAGTTGGTTCGGGGGGCAGGGCGGGGAGCTGTTTTTT.

This chain links TRBV24-1 with TRBJ2-5; D remains unclear. Germline values: CDR1 KGHDR, CDR2 SFDVKD. Trimming took off 6 bases at V and 5 bases at J, with 6 bases between the two ends. This CDR3 region has 11 residues. The CDR3 DNA reads TGTGCCACCAGTCTACAGGAGACCCAGTACTTC. It specifies CATSLQETQYF.

In its sample, this clone was seen once. The chain uses TRBV14 and TRBJ1-2; no clear D. This CDR3 comprises 12 residues. CDR1 and CDR2 from the germline V gene are SGHDN and FVKESK. Trimming shortened V by 5 bases and J by 8 bases, and 12 bases separated the two germline ends. CDR3 sequence (DNA): TGTGCCAGCAGCAGCCCGGGCTACGGCTACACCTTC. It yields the protein CASSSPGYGYTF.

This clone was counted only a few times. The chain uses TRBV6-2 or TRBV6-3 and TRBJ1-1; D ambiguous. This CDR3 contains 12 residues. Germline loops: CDR1 MNHEY, CDR2 SVGEGT. Trimming shortened V by 2 bases and J by 7 bases, and 8 bases separated the two germline ends. CDR3 bases: TGTGCCAGCAGTTACACAGTTCGTGAAGCTTTCTTT. It translates to CASSYTVREAFF.

The chain joins TRBV2 to TRBJ1-2, with no clear D. This CDR3 comprises 13 residues. CDR1 is SNHLY and CDR2 is FYNNEI in the germline V gene. The V and J ends lost 2 bases and 4 bases respectively, with 8 bases between them. This CDR3 reads CASSERGSYGYTF. The CDR3 DNA reads TGTGCCAGCAGTGAACGGGGATCCTATGGCTACACCTTC.

The chain couples TRBV5-4 to TRBJ2-3, with 10 bases aligning to TRBD2. CDR1 is SGHNT, CDR2 YYREEE, per germline (reference sequence). The ends lost 4 bases at V and 4 bases at J; junction bases unmatched: 3. The length of the CDR3 is 14 residues. CDR3 in amino acids: CASSSGGAADTQYF. CDR3 DNA sequence: TGTGCCAGCAGCAGCGGGGGGGCCGCAGATACGCAGTATTTT.

The V call is TRBV19, the J call TRBJ2-4; D remains unclear. Germline V gene lookup returns CDR1 LNHDA and CDR2 SQIVND (reference sequence). The CDR3 has 11 amino acids. Trimming took off 7 bases at V and 7 bases at J, with 8 bases between the two ends. The CDR3 region has the DNA TGTGCCAGTAAGATCGGGAACATTCAGTACTTC. This codes for CASKIGNIQYF.

This rearrangement joins TRBV30 to TRBJ2-7; tentative D call: TRBD2 (6 bases). CDR1 is GTSNPN and CDR2 is SVGIG in the germline V gene (reference sequence). Trimming cost V 0 bases and J 5 bases, with 8 bases left between them. This CDR3 spans 12 amino acids. CDR3: CAWSVRGNEQYF. The CDR3 bases are TGTGCCTGGAGTGTACGGGGGAACGAGCAGTACTTC. The entire variable domain, with the rest obtained from reference TRBV30 and TRBJ2-7, is as follows: SQTIHQWPATLVQPVGSPLSLECTVEGTSNPNLYWYRQAAGRGLQLLFYSVGIGQISSEVPQNLSASRPQDRQFILSSKKLLLSDSGFYLCAWSVRGNEQYFGPGTRLTVT.

The chain has TRBV7-2 and TRBJ1-1, with D tentatively TRBD1 (5 bases). The CDR3 covers 14 residues. Germline V gene sequence: CDR1 SGHTA, CDR2 FQGNSA. The ends were cut back, 5 bases at V and 4 bases at J, with 14 bases in the middle. CDR3 nucleotides: TGTGCCAGCAGCCCAGCCAGGGTGGCCACTGAAGCTTTCTTT. This sequence encodes CASSPARVATEAFF.

The chain employs TRBV2 and TRBJ2-5; maybe TRBD2 (6 bases). The CDR3 sequence is 15 residues long. Germline CDR1 is SNHLY and CDR2 is FYNNEI. Trimming shortened V by 2 bases and J by 7 bases, and 17 bases separated the two germline ends. CDR3 sequence (DNA): TGTGCCAGCAGTGAAAGGGCTAGCGACCTCGGGACCCAGTACTTC. As protein: CASSERASDLGTQYF.

The chain has TRBV5-6 and TRBJ2-4; 12 nucleotides match TRBD1. Germline V lookup: CDR1 SGHDT, CDR2 YYEEEE. The trim removed 0 bases at V and 6 bases at J, leaving 7 bases unmatched. The CDR3 has 17 amino acids. The CDR3, as DNA: TGTGCCAGCAGCTTGGTAGGGGACAGGGGGCGTCCAAACATTCAGTACTTC. Translation: CASSLVGDRGRPNIQYF.

The rearrangement uses TRBV18 and TRBJ2-3; D remains ambiguous. The CDR3 extends over 16 amino acids. V dropped 6 bases and J dropped 2 bases, with 18 bases sitting between them. The germline CDR1 and CDR2 sequences are KGHSH and LQKENI. The CDR3 DNA sequence: TGTGCCAGCTCCCGTTTAGTGTTTGGGGACACAGATACGCAGTATTTT. It encodes CASSRLVFGDTDTQYF.

The V gene is TRBV29-1, the J gene TRBJ1-5; TRBD1 matches at 7 bases. The CDR3 length is 13 residues. Germline-derived CDR1 and CDR2 are SQVTM and ANQGSEA. The V gene end was trimmed by 4 bases and the J gene end by 5 bases; junction bases not matched to a gene: 5. The CDR3 DNA follows: TGCAGCGTTGGGGCGGGACAGTATCAGCCCCAGCATTTT. This codes for CSVGAGQYQPQHF.

This clone was counted between two and nine times. The chain couples TRBV7-2 to TRBJ1-2; no reliable D call. This CDR3 has 13 amino acids. Germline V CDR1 and CDR2: SGHTA, FQGNSA. V lost 5 bases and J 5 bases, leaving 12 bases between the germline ends. CDR3 sequence (DNA): TGTGCCAGCAGCCCCCTGGGAGCTTATGGCTACACCTTC. The encoded protein is CASSPLGAYGYTF.

V gene TRBV14 combines with J gene TRBJ2-1, with D perhaps TRBD1 or TRBD2 (5 bases each). Trimming left V 4 bases short and J 5 bases short, with 15 bases between. In germline, CDR1 is SGHDN, CDR2 FVKESK. The CDR3 totals 15 residues. In nucleotides, the CDR3 is TGTGCCAGCAGCCCAGGCGGGTGGGACGACAATGAGCAGTTCTTC. Translated, it gives CASSPGGWDDNEQFF.

This clone was picked up one time. The V call is TRBV7-9, the J call TRBJ2-7; D is undetermined. Trimming removed 2 bases from V and 3 bases from J, with 17 bases in between. CDR3 length: 16 residues. Germline V gives CDR1 SEHNR, CDR2 FQNEAQ (reference sequence). The CDR3 sequence: CASSLSAGPVGYEQYF. CDR3 DNA sequence: TGTGCCAGCAGCTTATCGGCAGGTCCTGTGGGCTACGAGCAGTACTTC. Based on the CDR3 plus reference TRBV7-9 and TRBJ2-7, the full variable domain is DTGVSQNPRHKITKRGQNVTFRCDPISEHNRLYWYRQTLGQGPEFLTYFQNEAQLEKSRLLSDRFSAERPKGSFSTLEIQRTEQGDSAMYLCASSLSAGPVGYEQYFGPGTRLTVT.

The genes are TRBV4-3 and TRBJ2-3; the D call may be TRBD1 or TRBD2 (6 bases each). CDR1 is LGHNA, CDR2 YSLEER, per germline. The length of the CDR3 is 17 residues. Trimming took 0 bases from V and 1 from J, leaving 14 bases between them. The CDR3 nucleotides read TGCGCCAGCAGCCAAGAAGAGGGGGGAACTCGCACAGATACGCAGTATTTT. It yields the protein CASSQEEGGTRTDTQYF.

V is TRBV30 and J is TRBJ1-6; D gene ambiguous. Germline CDR1 GTSNPN, CDR2 SVGIG (reference sequence). CDR3 size: 12 residues. The V end lost 3 bases, the J end lost 9 bases, and 9 bases lay between the germline ends. CDR3 bases: TGTGCCTGGAGGAGGGAAGGTTCACCCCTCCACTTT. This codes for CAWRREGSPLHF.

The V gene is TRBV7-2, the J gene TRBJ2-1; unclear D gene. This CDR3 is built from 13 residues. V was clipped by 3 bases and J by 4 bases, with 7 bases between them. The V gene's germline CDR1 is SGHTA and CDR2 FQGNSA. CDR3 DNA sequence: TGTGCCAGCAGCTTCCTCCAGTACAATGAGCAGTTCTTC. This gives the protein CASSFLQYNEQFF.

The chain uses TRBV10-3 and TRBJ1-6; unclear D gene. The V end was cut by 3 bases, the J end by 9 bases, with 18 bases between. The CDR3 totals 16 residues. Germline V gene data show CDR1 as ENHRY and CDR2 as SYGVKD. CDR3 DNA sequence: TGTGCCATCAGTGACTCGGCGCTAGGGTCCGGTTCACCCCTCCACTTT. It translates to CAISDSALGSGSPLHF.

The chain joins TRBV7-9 to TRBJ2-5, with TRBD1 matching over 9 bases. Germline CDR1 reads SEHNR; CDR2 reads FQNEAQ (reference sequence). With 6 bases clipped from V and 2 bases from J, the junction kept 4 bases outside the gene matches. There are 14 residues in the CDR3. CDR3 amino acids: CASRYGTGQETQYF. Written as DNA, the CDR3 is TGTGCCAGCAGATACGGGACAGGGCAAGAGACCCAGTACTTC.